This TCR beta chain was retrieved from a study of early T cells in non-severe SARS-CoV-2 infection (dated by TCRdb to the early 2020s). Regarding the study in general: Bulk RNA from unsorted whole blood was used for TCR sequencing, so alpha and beta chains could not be paired.

The paper as a whole reports these results and caveats: VDJdb matching was skewed toward anti-spike CD8 responses, so virus-specific expansions were likely underestimated and private and CD4 specificities were missed.

The receptor library was made with 5' RACE. The sequencing machine was a NextSeq 500. In the TCR library protocol, unique molecular identifiers were attached to individual cDNA molecules to correct for PCR bias and sequencing error. Both TCR alpha and beta chains were sequenced, and tight co-correlation was observed between alpha and beta sequence abundances in each sample. As for the original processing: Decombinator V4 was used to annotate the V gene, J gene and CDR3 of the TCR sequences. Expanded TCRs were defined as changing significantly between any two time points under a Poisson model with p below 0.0001. TCR abundances were normalised to the total number of TCRs sequenced per sample and were expressed as counts per million. MAIT TCRs were defined by TRAV1-2 paired with TRAJ12, TRAJ20 or TRAJ33, and iNKT TCRs by TRAV10 paired with TRAJ18. VDJdb, accessed 1 November 2021, was searched for CMV, EBV and SARS-CoV-2 annotated TCRs, with TCRs annotated for multiple antigens excluded. In TCRdb, the public reads were trimmed at Q25 with fastp and aligned with MiXCR, with productive beta chains retained. Here each entry gathers all rows of one CDR3 protein and keeps the most common genes and DNA. The V and J calls and clone size are TCRdb's, not the authors'. This sample holds tens of thousands of distinct CDR3 sequences; less than 8.5% were observed only once. The ten biggest clones cover under 9.5% of the sample.

The study was a case-control design nested within a healthcare worker cohort in London, UK, with weekly nasopharyngeal swab PCR tests and blood sampling. Healthcare workers were enrolled in the week of the UK lockdown, from 23 to 31 March 2020, and were followed every week for up to roughly 16 weeks. This clonotype was seen ten or more times. No cognate antigen has been identified for it. No base quality information exists; no much larger clone differs at one position. Unmatched junction bases come to 9, with V trimmed by 2 bases and J by 5 bases. CDR1 and CDR2, per the germline V gene, are MNHEY and SVGEGT. From cysteine to phenylalanine, the CDR3 is 16 amino acids long. This entry keeps only the CDR3 DNA: 48 bases, framed from base 1.

The chain is made from TRBV6-2 or TRBV6-3 and TRBJ2-1; 7 bases in the junction line up with TRBD1. This clonotype was obtained from an adult who was a healthcare worker with PCR-confirmed SARS-CoV-2 infection or an uninfected control (not recorded which). Sequenced material: whole blood. The CDR3 here reads CASSYPKGGRDNEQFF. The nucleotide sequence reads as follows: TGTGCCAGCAGTTACCCGAAAGGGGGCAGGGACAATGAGCAGTTCTTC.